Included here is one TCR beta chain sequence, with context. Its specificity is not known. Repertoires were generated with immunoSEQ multiplex PCR, while TCRdb's copy carries only in-frame clones and drops some. The table records fewer than 100,000 clones, approximately 89% of them present only once. This sample was included in a study of OX40 agonist ivuxolimab in advanced cancers. This CDR3 is built from 13 residues. Trimming at V came to 6 bases and at J to 8 bases, leaving 4 bases not matched to a gene. Germline V gene lookup returns CDR1 MNHEY and CDR2 SVGAGI. Study findings and constraints: No determination was made of the antigen specificity of the expanded peripheral T cells. On average, CD8+ T cells had more expanded clones than CD4+.

This receptor was taken from an adult with an advanced solid tumor such as melanoma, head and neck, liver or kidney cancer. The chain links TRBV6-5 to TRBJ1-6, with 7 bases lining up with TRBD1. The sequences come from CD4+ or CD8+ T cells sorted from blood, collected in a trial of the OX40 agonist ivuxolimab. CDR3 sequence reads: CASRPDRDSPLHF. CDR3 nucleotide sequence: TGTGCCAGCAGGCCTGACAGGGATTCACCCCTCCACTTT.